This T cell receptor beta chain comes out of a study of blood T cells in healthy people across ages. The overall study: Per two T cells, template switching captured roughly one barcoded beta molecule.

PCR was performed a second time for about 7 to 11 cycles using a sample-barcoded 5' primer and a J-beta primer mix. TCRdb reprocessed the 5' RACE reads via MiXCR and lists one record per CDR3 protein. Of roughly 2 million distinct CDR3 sequences listed, less than 50% are singletons. Trimming took off 4 bases at V and 1 base at J, with 8 bases between the two ends. This CDR3 has 13 residues. Germline CDR1 SGHRS, CDR2 YFSETQ. This chain links TRBV5-1 with TRBJ1-2; no reliable D call. The sequence was obtained from a middle-aged woman in good health. Sequencing was performed on blood. CDR3 bases: TGCGCCAGCAGCCTGTTGGATAACTATGGCTACACCTTC. It codes for CASSLLDNYGYTF.